These 20 T cell receptor beta chains came from one sample sequenced in a study of response to subunit inactivated influenza vaccine. Via MiXCR, TCRdb re-called the RT-PCR reads, giving one row per CDR3 protein. The sample lists under 800,000 distinct CDR3 sequences; approximately 13% were seen once. This material consisted of PBMCs from blood, taken 14 to 15 days before vaccination. These receptors were taken from a man between 45 and 60 years old who received an inactivated influenza vaccine.

A few counts support this clonotype. The chain recombines TRBV12-3 or TRBV12-4 with TRBJ2-4, with D maybe TRBD2 (6 bases). The CDR3 loop spans 14 amino acids. Trimming removed 3 bases at V and 7 bases at J, with 13 bases between. CDR3: CASSFWGVRNIQYF. CDR3 DNA sequence: TGTGCCAGCAGTTTTTGGGGGGTGAGGAACATTCAGTACTTC.

This clonotype was recorded many times. This sequence joins TRBV3-1 and TRBJ2-1, with D perhaps TRBD1 (5 bases). CDR1 is LGHDT, CDR2 YNNKEL, per germline (reference sequence). The CDR3 loop spans 17 amino acids. Deletions cut 1 base from V and 5 bases from J, with 18 bases between. CDR3 coding DNA: TGTGCCAGCAGCCAAGTAGTAGGGGATTGGGGAAACAATGAGCAGTTCTTC. This encodes CASSQVVGDWGNNEQFF.

This clonotype appeared a few times. Germline is not matched at one junction end, which may reflect a read error. The rearrangement links TRBV7-7 to TRBJ2-5; the D is unclear. The CDR3 is made up of 14 amino acids. In germline, CDR1 is SSHAT, CDR2 FNYEAQ (reference sequence). As DNA, the CDR3 is TGTGCTAGCAGTAAGGGCAGAGGTATGGAGACCCAGTACTTC. Amino acid sequence: CASSKGRGMETQYF.

The J gene is TRBJ2-5, the V gene TRBV12-3 or TRBV12-4; the match to TRBD1 covers 10 bases. The CDR3 is 15 residues long. V lost 7 bases and J lost 2; bases outside the gene matches: 7. DNA of the CDR3: TGTGCCAGCATTGGGACAGGGGCCGCACAAGAGACCCAGTACTTC. Its translation is CASIGTGAAQETQYF.

This clonotype was seen ten or more times. The J gene is TRBJ2-5, the V gene TRBV7-6; 7 bases line up with TRBD1. J gave up 4 bases and V 5 bases, and 7 bases lay outside the gene matches. From germline, CDR1 is SGHVS and CDR2 FNYEAQ. The CDR3 has 14 residues. The CDR3 coding sequence is TGTGCCAGCAGCCGAACAGGGGTGGGAGAGACCCAGTACTTC. Protein sequence: CASSRTGVGETQYF.

This clonotype was observed a few times. V and J are TRBV19 and TRBJ2-1; 7 nucleotides align to TRBD1. Germline V lookup: CDR1 LNHDA, CDR2 SQIVND (reference sequence). The CDR3 extends over 13 amino acids. The ends lost 7 bases at V and 4 bases at J; junction bases unmatched: 4. The CDR3 DNA reads TGTGCCAGTAACAAACAGGGGTACAATGAGCAGTTCTTC. Protein product: CASNKQGYNEQFF. Using reference TRBV19 and TRBJ2-1 for the parts outside the CDR3, the full variable domain is DGGITQSPKYLFRKEGQNVTLSCEQNLNHDAMYWYRQDPGQGLRLIYYSQIVNDFQKGDIAEGYSVSREKKESFPLTVTSAQKNPTAFYLCASNKQGYNEQFFGPGTRLTVL.

This clonotype was counted only a few times. The J gene is TRBJ2-1, the V gene TRBV5-1, with 9 nucleotides matching TRBD2. Unmatched junction bases numbered 3, after V lost 2 bases and J lost 6 bases. The CDR3 loop spans 14 amino acids. Germline loops: CDR1 SGHRS, CDR2 YFSETQ. CDR3 DNA sequence: TGCGCCAGCAGCTTAAGCGGGGGGATCAATGAGCAGTTCTTC. The encoded protein is CASSLSGGINEQFF.

In this sample, this clonotype turned up many times. CDR3 sequence reads: CASSLRTSVNEQFF. The CDR3 bases are TGTGCCAGCAGCTTAAGGACTAGCGTCAATGAGCAGTTCTTC. V and J are TRBV7-2 and TRBJ2-1; TRBD2 agrees at 9 bases. The CDR3 runs to 14 residues. CDR1 SGHTA and CDR2 FQGNSA come from the germline V gene. Trimming removed 2 bases from V and 6 bases from J; junction bases left unmatched: 2.

This clonotype was counted many times. This chain connects TRBV11-1 to TRBJ2-1; the match to TRBD2 covers 12 bases. V lost 5 bases and J lost 4; bases outside the gene matches: 15. The CDR3 spans 19 residues. Germline V gives CDR1 SGHAT, CDR2 FQDESV (reference sequence). The CDR3 nucleotides are TGTGCCAGCAGCGAGACCGGGACTAGCGGGCAGTCCCTATACAATGAGCAGTTCTTC. Protein product: CASSETGTSGQSLYNEQFF.

This clonotype was detected only a few times. V and J are TRBV20-1 and TRBJ2-3; 13 nucleotides agree with TRBD2. The CDR3 contains 15 residues. Per the germline V gene, CDR1 is DFQATT and CDR2 is SNEGSKA (reference sequence). J lost 2 bases, V lost 5 bases, and 4 bases had no gene match. CDR3 sequence: CSAQGLAGPTDTQYF. The DNA for the CDR3 is TGCAGTGCTCAGGGACTAGCGGGACCCACAGATACGCAGTATTTT.

This clonotype was detected ten times or more. V gene TRBV4-2 combines with J gene TRBJ2-2; 9 bases fit TRBD2. V dropped 4 bases and J dropped 2; count of bases not matched to a gene: 5. The CDR3 spans 16 residues. Germline CDR1 LGHNA, CDR2 YNFKEQ. In DNA form, the CDR3 reads TGTGCCAGCAGCCTGTTAGCGGGGGTCAACACCGGGGAGCTGTTTTTT. This encodes CASSLLAGVNTGELFF.

The V and J genes are TRBV20-1 and TRBJ1-4; TRBD1 is a possible D gene (6 bases). CDR1 is DFQATT, CDR2 SNEGSKA, per germline (reference sequence). V lost 6 bases to trimming and J lost 8 bases, with 19 bases between them. The CDR3 is made up of 14 amino acids. CDR3 in amino acids: CSATPGGQNEKLFF. CDR3 nucleotides: TGCAGTGCCACCCCCGGGGGGCAAAACGAAAAACTGTTTTTT.

The table lists this clonotype with a few counts. The chain combines TRBV20-1 with TRBJ2-3; 14 bases align to TRBD2. The V and J ends lost 1 base and 0 bases, in that order; junction bases with no gene match: 3. Germline-derived CDR1 and CDR2 are DFQATT and SNEGSKA (reference sequence). This CDR3 region has 17 residues. CDR3 sequence reads: CSARGGLAGASTDTQYF. CDR3 bases: TGCAGTGCTAGAGGGGGACTAGCGGGAGCTAGCACAGATACGCAGTATTTT.

This clonotype was counted a few times. The chain carries TRBV7-9 and TRBJ1-6; 8 bases fit TRBD1. The CDR3 loop spans 15 amino acids. Germline CDR1 and CDR2: SEHNR and FQNEAQ (reference sequence). The J segment lost 10 bases and the V segment lost 6 bases, leaving 11 bases of the junction unmatched. CDR3 region: CASSRDRLKSSPLHF. The CDR3 DNA follows: TGTGCCAGCAGTCGGGACAGGTTAAAGTCATCACCCCTCCACTTT.

This sequence joins TRBV27 and TRBJ2-7, with 13 bases aligning to TRBD2. CDR3 size: 16 residues. The germline V gene encodes CDR1 MNHEY and CDR2 SMNVEV (reference sequence). Trimming at V came to 8 bases and at J to 3 bases, leaving 10 bases not matched to a gene. The CDR3 reads CASSRTSGGIVYEQYF. Here the CDR3 DNA reads TGTGCCAGCTCCCGGACTAGCGGGGGCATAGTCTACGAGCAGTACTTC.

This clonotype appeared many times. The chain has TRBV7-2 and TRBJ2-5; perhaps TRBD2 as D (6 bases). Per the germline V gene, CDR1 is SGHTA and CDR2 is FQGNSA. Trimming shortened V by 3 bases and J by 4 bases, and 9 bases separated the two germline ends. The CDR3 has 13 amino acids. CDR3 amino acids: CASSFGGTETQYF. CDR3 sequence (DNA): TGTGCCAGCAGCTTCGGGGGTACAGAGACCCAGTACTTC.

V and J are TRBV15 and TRBJ2-3; tentative D call: TRBD1 (5 bases). V lost 0 bases and J 2 bases, leaving 12 bases between the germline ends. CDR1 is LNHNV and CDR2 is YYDKDF in the germline V gene (reference sequence). The CDR3 consists of 16 residues. In DNA form, the CDR3 reads TGTGCCACCAGCAGAGATGCGTCAGGGCTCACAGATACGCAGTATTTT. It is translated as CATSRDASGLTDTQYF. The full variable domain, its missing parts supplied by reference TRBV15 and TRBJ2-3, is DAMVIQNPRYQVTQFGKPVTLSCSQTLNHNVMYWYQQKSSQAPKLLFHYYDKDFNNEADTPDNFQSRRPNTSFCFLDIRSPGLGDTAMYLCATSRDASGLTDTQYFGPGTRLTVL.

The V and J genes are TRBV7-2 and TRBJ2-7; 8 bases match TRBD1. The CDR3 extends over 15 amino acids. The V and J ends lost 0 bases and 3 bases, in that order; junction bases with no gene match: 4. From germline, CDR1 is SGHTA and CDR2 FQGNSA. The CDR3 sequence is CASSLAVGQGYEQYF. The CDR3 DNA sequence: TGTGCCAGCAGCTTAGCCGTAGGACAGGGCTACGAGCAGTACTTC. Looking up the rest from reference TRBV7-2 and TRBJ2-7 gives the full variable domain: GAGVSQSPSNKVTEKGKDVELRCDPISGHTALYWYRQSLGQGLEFLIYFQGNSAPDKSGLPSDRFSAERTGGSVSTLTIQRTQQEDSAVYLCASSLAVGQGYEQYFGPGTRLTVT.

V is TRBV6-2 or TRBV6-3 and J is TRBJ2-3; TRBD2 aligns across 9 bases. Germline assignment: CDR1 MNHEY and CDR2 SVGEGT. V lost 2 bases to trimming and J lost 3 bases; unmatched junction nucleotides: 9. The CDR3 sequence is 17 residues long. The CDR3 DNA follows: TGTGCCAGCAGTTACCAATTTGCGGGAGGGAAGACAGATACGCAGTATTTT. Encoded protein: CASSYQFAGGKTDTQYF.

This clonotype was detected only a few times. The J gene is TRBJ2-5, the V gene TRBV6-2 or TRBV6-3; TRBD1 matches at 8 bases. CDR1 MNHEY and CDR2 SVGEGT come from the germline V gene. V shed 6 bases, J shed 4 bases, and the junction held 4 bases outside the gene matches. CDR3 length: 13 amino acids. The CDR3 region is CASRKQGGETQYF. The CDR3, as DNA: TGTGCCAGCAGAAAACAGGGGGGAGAGACCCAGTACTTC.